The clone carrying this TCR beta chain has just one count. What it recognizes is unknown. Germline lookup yields CDR1 LNHDA and CDR2 SQIVND (reference sequence). The CDR3 is 14 amino acids. V gave up 4 bases and J gave up 1 base, with 10 bases separating them. This sample is part of a study of cytomegalovirus exposure and HLA in healthy donors. Study results and caveats: Three chains tied to CMV proved CMV antigen-specific in vitro. Across donors, presence/absence analyses took sequencing depth to be roughly uniform.

PCR involved 60 Vbeta and 13 Jbeta primers. TCRdb keeps only in-frame clones here, not all; method: immunoSEQ multiplex PCR. This sample has approximately 100,000 clones, with 75% found just once. J is TRBJ1-1 and V is TRBV19, with D perhaps matching TRBD1 (6 bases). What was sequenced was PBMCs. The receptor's source is a male donor in good health and CMV-seropositive. CDR3 in DNA: TGTGCCAGTAGTACGGACAGATGGAACACTGAAGCTTTCTTT. It is translated as CASSTDRWNTEAFF. The whole variable domain, remainder taken from reference TRBV19 and TRBJ1-1, is DGGITQSPKYLFRKEGQNVTLSCEQNLNHDAMYWYRQDPGQGLRLIYYSQIVNDFQKGDIAEGYSVSREKKESFPLTVTSAQKNPTAFYLCASSTDRWNTEAFFGQGTRLTVV.